This entry lists 25 T cell receptor beta chains sequenced from one sample in a study of CD8+ T cells in alopecia areata. Treatment described: oral pan-JAK inhibitor, 5-10 mg twice daily. Following extraction, RNA underwent reverse transcription to cDNA, which served as the sequencing template. Produced via immunoSEQ multiplex PCR; TCRdb's table is partial and in-frame only. The sample has approximately 160,000 clones, roughly 60% seen once. Here the sequenced sample was CD4+ T cells sorted from blood, taken at week 24, from a patient treated with tofacitinib. All receptors come from a human donor with alopecia areata.

Comment on this clone: Its ends do not fully match the called genes, so a read error is possible. This chain uses TRBV29-1 with TRBJ2-2; TRBD1 might be the D (6 bases). The germline V gene encodes CDR1 SQVTM and CDR2 ANQGSEA. This CDR3 spans 14 amino acids. This CDR3 is CSAEGGRGSGELFF. CDR3 DNA sequence: TGCAGCGCTGAAGGGGGACGGGGTTCCGGGGAGCTGTTTTTT.

V usage is TRBV18 and J usage is TRBJ2-5; D is perhaps TRBD1 (6 bases). This CDR3 is built from 14 residues. Trimming shortened V by 0 bases and J by 1 base, and 6 bases separated the two germline ends. CDR1 KGHSH and CDR2 LQKENI come from the germline V gene. Written as DNA, the CDR3 is TGTGCCAGCTCACCACCGGGGGCCCAAGAGACCCAGTACTTC. This translates into CASSPPGAQETQYF.

The genes are TRBV7-2 and TRBJ1-2, with 9 bases aligning to TRBD1. V shed 4 bases, J shed 4 bases, and the junction held 7 bases outside the gene matches. The germline gives CDR1 SGHTA, CDR2 FQGNSA. This CDR3 contains 15 residues. The CDR3 region is CASSYAPDRGYGYTF. CDR3 nucleotide sequence: TGTGCCAGCAGCTATGCCCCGGACAGGGGCTATGGCTACACCTTC.

The rearrangement links TRBV5-6 to TRBJ1-1; D call uncertain. The CDR3 spans 12 residues. Germline lookup yields CDR1 SGHDT and CDR2 YYEEEE. Trimming removed 1 base from V and 7 bases from J, with 8 bases in between. In DNA, the CDR3 is TGTGCCAGCAGCTTGAGGCTAAATGAAGCTTTCTTT. It yields the protein CASSLRLNEAFF.

V is TRBV5-1 and J is TRBJ1-1; D unclear. V was trimmed by 3 bases and J by 4 bases, leaving 19 bases between them. This CDR3 has 16 amino acids. The germline gives CDR1 SGHRS, CDR2 YFSETQ. CDR3 residues: CASSSMDGRYATEAFF. CDR3 in DNA: TGCGCCAGCAGCTCGATGGACGGCCGATATGCCACTGAAGCTTTCTTT.

V and J are TRBV27 and TRBJ2-5; 9 bases line up with TRBD1. The length of the CDR3 is 15 residues. CDR1 is MNHEY, CDR2 SMNVEV, per germline (reference sequence). The V gene end was trimmed by 3 bases and the J gene end by 4 bases; junction bases not matched to a gene: 6. In nucleotides, the CDR3 is TGTGCCAGCAGTTTCGGACAGGGGATTGGAGAGACCCAGTACTTC. Translation gives CASSFGQGIGETQYF.

This clone has only a few counts. CDR3 protein: CASSLQQSGGYTF. The CDR3 DNA follows: TGCGCCAGCAGCTTACAACAAAGTGGGGGCTACACCTTC. The chain carries TRBV5-1 and TRBJ1-2; D gene ambiguous. V was clipped by 2 bases and J by 8 bases, with 13 bases between them. The germline CDR1 and CDR2 sequences are SGHRS and YFSETQ. The CDR3 extends over 13 amino acids.

This clone was seen a few times. The chain carries TRBV5-6 and TRBJ1-2; D uncertain. The CDR3 is made up of 14 amino acids. Trimming cost V 2 bases and J 0 bases, with 8 bases left between them. Germline V CDR1 and CDR2: SGHDT, YYEEEE. This CDR3 reads CASSFIGANYGYTF. In nucleotides, the CDR3 is TGTGCCAGCAGCTTTATCGGAGCTAACTATGGCTACACCTTC.

The chain uses TRBV4-1 and TRBJ2-7; D is undetermined. Per germline, CDR1 MGHRA and CDR2 YSYEKL. With 0 bases removed from V and 7 bases from J, the gap between germline ends came to 7 bases. This CDR3 is built from 12 residues. For the CDR3, the DNA is TGCGCCAGCAGCCAAGATTTCAGGGAGCAGTACTTC. Its translation: CASSQDFREQYF.

This chain uses TRBV5-1 with TRBJ1-1; D remains unclear. The CDR3 spans 14 residues. V was cut by 4 bases and J by 2 bases, with 12 bases left in between. CDR1 is SGHRS, CDR2 YFSETQ, per germline. CDR3 amino acids: CASSANLHNTEAFF. The CDR3 DNA follows: TGCGCCAGCAGCGCCAACCTTCACAACACTGAAGCTTTCTTT.

The CDR3 protein is CASSVRYKETQYF. The CDR3 DNA is TGTGCCAGCAGCGTCAGATACAAAGAGACCCAGTACTTC. The rearrangement joins TRBV9 to TRBJ2-5; no clear D. V dropped 2 bases and J dropped 3 bases, with 8 bases sitting between them. Germline-derived CDR1 and CDR2 are SGDLS and YYNGEE. This CDR3 comprises 13 residues.

V is TRBV6-6 and J is TRBJ2-7, with TRBD2 matching 14 bases. This CDR3 has 14 amino acids. The germline V gene has CDR1 MNHNY and CDR2 SVGAGI (reference sequence). Trimming cost V 5 bases and J 6 bases; bases outside gene matches: 3. The CDR3 region is CASSRTSGGLEQYF. CDR3 in DNA: TGTGCCAGCAGTCGGACTAGCGGGGGGCTCGAGCAGTACTTC.

This clone was counted between two and nine times. This rearrangement joins TRBV10-3 to TRBJ2-3; D not certain. The CDR3 is made up of 16 amino acids. Germline V CDR1 and CDR2: ENHRY, SYGVKD. Trimming shortened V by 0 bases and J by 0 bases, and 10 bases separated the two germline ends. In DNA form, the CDR3 reads TGTGCCATCAGTGAGTCTTTGGGTACGAGCACAGATACGCAGTATTTT. This sequence encodes CAISESLGTSTDTQYF.

This chain links TRBV23-1 with TRBJ1-5; unclear D gene. TRBV23-1 is classed as an ORF, of uncertain function. The V and J ends lost 0 bases and 7 bases respectively, with 16 bases between them. This CDR3 spans 16 amino acids. The CDR3 region has the DNA TGCGCCAGCAGTCAATCCGACATCCAACCGTGGCAGCCCCAGCATTTT. This translates into CASSQSDIQPWQPQHF.

This clone was seen only a few times. The J gene is TRBJ2-1, the V gene TRBV29-1; a weak D match, TRBD2 (5 bases). Germline CDR1 is SQVTM and CDR2 is ANQGSEA. This CDR3 is 11 amino acids long. The germline V and J ends were trimmed by 4 bases and 12 bases, with 13 bases remaining between them. The CDR3 region has the DNA TGCAGCGTTGGTCGCGGGCACGGGCAGTTCTTC. Its translation: CSVGRGHGQFF.

This sequence joins TRBV10-3 and TRBJ2-5, with 7 bases fitting TRBD1. V shed 7 bases, J shed 4 bases, and the junction held 9 bases outside the gene matches. Germline CDR1 ENHRY, CDR2 SYGVKD. The length of the CDR3 is 14 residues. CDR3 DNA sequence: TGTGCCATCAAAGAGGGGGCTGACATAGAGACCCAGTACTTC. Its translation is CAIKEGADIETQYF.

On this clone itself: At one of its ends the junction is not consistent with the germline gene, which may arise from a read error. The chain couples TRBV11-2 to TRBJ2-3; 10 nucleotides line up with TRBD1. Germline V gene lookup returns CDR1 SGHAT and CDR2 FQNNGV. The CDR3 contains 14 residues. CDR3 coding DNA: TGTGCCTGCAGCGACAGGGGGCACTTGAATACGCAGTATTTT. This encodes CACSDRGHLNTQYF. Using reference TRBV11-2 and TRBJ2-3 for the parts outside the CDR3, the full variable domain is EAGVAQSPRYKIIEKRQSVAFWCNPISGHATLYWYQQILGQGPKLLIQFQNNGVVDDSQLPKDRFSAERLKGVDSTLKIQPAKLEDSAVYLCACSDRGHLNTQYFGPGTRLTVL.

This sequence joins TRBV5-6 and TRBJ2-6; D remains unclear. Germline V gives CDR1 SGHDT, CDR2 YYEEEE. Trimming stripped 4 bases from V and 0 bases from J, with 11 bases between. This CDR3 spans 16 amino acids. The DNA of the CDR3 is TGTGCCAGCAGCCGTCGACCGCTCTCTGGGGCCAACGTCCTGACTTTC. Amino acid sequence: CASSRRPLSGANVLTF.

J is TRBJ2-3 and V is TRBV5-1; D is undetermined. Trimming shortened V by 0 bases and J by 2 bases, and 7 bases separated the two germline ends. The CDR3 is 14 residues long. Germline values: CDR1 SGHRS, CDR2 YFSETQ. This CDR3 is CASSLAPHTDTQYF. DNA of the CDR3: TGCGCCAGCAGCTTGGCACCGCACACAGATACGCAGTATTTT.

This clone has only a few counts. The V gene is TRBV19, the J gene TRBJ2-2, with TRBD1 identical over 10 bases. The V and J ends lost 3 bases and 4 bases, in that order; junction bases with no gene match: 5. This CDR3 spans 16 amino acids. Germline-derived CDR1 and CDR2 are LNHDA and SQIVND (reference sequence). The CDR3 reads CASSIRDRGFTGELFF. The CDR3 coding sequence is TGTGCCAGTAGTATCCGGGACAGGGGTTTCACCGGGGAGCTGTTTTTT.

J is TRBJ2-4 and V is TRBV5-6; 9 nucleotides match TRBD1. V shed 4 bases and J 1 base; nucleotides not matched to a gene: 3. The CDR3 totals 15 residues. Germline V gene lookup returns CDR1 SGHDT and CDR2 YYEEEE. The CDR3 region has the DNA TGTGCCAGCAGCCGGACAGGGGCGGCCAAAAACATTCAGTACTTC. Residues: CASSRTGAAKNIQYF.

This clone appeared a single time. J is TRBJ2-5 and V is TRBV15; D might be TRBD1 or TRBD2, each matching 5 bases. V lost 8 bases to trimming and J lost 5 bases, with 18 bases between them. In germline, CDR1 is LNHNV, CDR2 YYDKDF (reference sequence). The CDR3 spans 14 residues. CDR3 amino acids: CATGAETRGETQYF. CDR3 coding DNA: TGTGCCACCGGGGCTGAAACCCGGGGTGAGACCCAGTACTTC.

The V call is TRBV7-2, the J call TRBJ2-5; 7 nucleotides line up with TRBD2. Germline trimming cut 6 bases from V and 2 bases from J; bases unmatched to any gene: 6. This CDR3 comprises 14 residues. The germline V gene has CDR1 SGHTA and CDR2 FQGNSA. The CDR3 spells CASRISGGQETQYF. The CDR3 region has the DNA TGTGCCAGCAGGATCTCGGGGGGTCAAGAGACCCAGTACTTC.

V gene TRBV30 combines with J gene TRBJ1-2; 9 bases align to TRBD1. V was clipped by 3 bases and J by 4 bases; unmatched bases: 9. Per germline, CDR1 GTSNPN and CDR2 SVGIG (reference sequence). The CDR3 sequence is 15 residues long. The CDR3, as DNA: TGTGCCTGGAGGGACAGGGGAGGCGAGAGCTATGGCTACACCTTC. It specifies CAWRDRGGESYGYTF.

This clone appeared a few times. The V call is TRBV6-6, the J call TRBJ2-5, with D perhaps assigned TRBD1 or TRBD2 (5 bases each). The CDR3 sequence is 14 residues long. The ends were cut back, 6 bases at V and 5 bases at J, with 16 bases in the middle. Per the germline V gene, CDR1 is MNHNY and CDR2 is SVGAGI (reference sequence). The CDR3 DNA follows: TGTGCCAGCAGCCCCTCTACGGGGCGGGAGACCCAGTACTTC. Residues: CASSPSTGRETQYF.